In this sample, the clone carrying this T cell receptor beta chain turned up once. V lost 5 bases and J lost 0, with 14 bases in between. The CDR3 is 16 amino acids. CDR1 and CDR2 (germline): SEHNR, FQNEAQ (reference sequence). This entry comes from a study of blood T cell repertoires in COVID-19. Background on the study: The analysed material was cDNA or gDNA that came from T cells, B-cell-depleted T cells, or PBMCs.

Clinical histories supplied by participants themselves formed the basis of cohort assignment. Measured with immunoSEQ multiplex PCR; TCRdb has only the in-frame clones, and not every one. Seen here are 200,000 to 250,000 clones, 88% observed once, and the top ten hold roughly 3.7%. The chain carries TRBV7-9 and TRBJ2-4; tentatively, D is TRBD2 (5 bases). The clonotype comes from a woman in her twenties or thirties who had been exposed to COVID-19. Input material: PBMCs or T cells enriched from blood (not recorded which). CDR3 DNA: TGTGCCAGCAGCGCACCCACCGGGGAAGCCAAAAACATTCAGTACTTC. This codes for CASSAPTGEAKNIQYF.